This T cell receptor beta chain was captured in a study of beta chain features in type 1 diabetes. Regarding the study as a whole: The study found that naive, central memory and Treg TCRB repertoires appeared more similar in patients than in healthy donors. Across all four CD4+ subsets, people with type 1 diabetes showed modestly shorter TCRB CDR3s.

Every donor provided one heparinised blood draw, which averaged about 110 mL. Purity exceeding 95% was reached by all sorted populations. As concerns this clone: Its antigen is undetermined.

The investigators reverse transcribed all of the isolated RNA, so they sequenced expressed TCRB transcripts. Samples of naive, central memory and regulatory T cells yielded a mean of around 3.8 million reads. Profiling relied on immunoSEQ multiplex PCR, and the TCRdb table lists in-frame clones only, not all of them. This table holds 600,000 to 750,000 clones, around 12% found once. V shed 0 bases and J 4 bases; nucleotides not matched to a gene: 4. The CDR3 has 15 amino acids. CDR1 and CDR2 (germline): MNHEY, SVGAGI. The rearrangement joins TRBV6-5 to TRBJ2-3; 7 nucleotides match TRBD1. The origin of this receptor is a man aged 25 to 40 with type 1 diabetes. Sequencing used naive CD4+ T cells from blood. The DNA of the CDR3 is TGTGCCAGCAGTTACTCCGGACAGGCAGCAGATACGCAGTATTTT. Translation: CASSYSGQAADTQYF.